The 16 T cell receptor beta chains reported below all come from one sample, sequenced in a study of T cell responses to AZD1222 COVID-19 vaccine. Generated by immunoSEQ multiplex PCR, the TCRdb table keeps only in-frame clones and is missing some. The sample shows tens of thousands of clones, approximately 86% of them seen only once. The sequencing used peripheral blood, collected on day 0 of AZD1222 vaccination. The receptor set was obtained from an adult in good health.

The V and J genes are TRBV10-3 and TRBJ1-5, with TRBD1 matching over 8 bases. Germline CDR1 is ENHRY and CDR2 is SYGVKD. V gave up 2 bases and J gave up 4 bases; unmatched junction bases: 1. The CDR3 spans 14 residues. CDR3 DNA: TGTGCCATCAGTGAGGGACAGGGTAATCAGCCCCAGCATTTT. Translation: CAISEGQGNQPQHF.

This chain connects TRBV5-1 to TRBJ1-1; no firm D call. The V gene's germline CDR1 is SGHRS and CDR2 YFSETQ. The CDR3 covers 14 residues. The V end was cut by 2 bases, the J end by 2 bases, with 10 bases between. CDR3 in DNA: TGCGCCAGCAGCTTTGCCGCGGATAACACTGAAGCTTTCTTT. This sequence encodes CASSFAADNTEAFF.

The chain employs TRBV3-1 (or the pseudogene TRBV3-2) and TRBJ1-4; 7 bases align to TRBD1. The CDR3 runs to 15 residues. The trim removed 0 bases at V and 8 bases at J, leaving 6 bases unmatched. Germline CDR1 and CDR2: LGHDT and YNNKEL (reference sequence). This chain's CDR3 is CASSQDRGASEKLFF. The CDR3 DNA is TGTGCCAGCAGCCAAGACAGGGGGGCGTCAGAAAAACTGTTTTTT.

This chain links TRBV6-2 or TRBV6-3 with TRBJ2-5; 8 bases are shared with TRBD1. With 0 bases clipped from V and 2 bases from J, the junction kept 5 bases outside the gene matches. The CDR3 is 16 residues long. The germline V gene encodes CDR1 MNHEY and CDR2 SVGEGT. The DNA for the CDR3 is TGTGCCAGCAGTTACTCGAAGGGGACAGGTCAAGAGACCCAGTACTTC. Translation gives CASSYSKGTGQETQYF.

CDR3: CASAWTATYEQYF. The CDR3 DNA reads as TGTGCCAGCGCGTGGACGGCCACCTACGAGCAGTACTTC. The J gene is TRBJ2-7, the V gene TRBV21-1. TRBV21-1 is classified as a pseudogene. The CDR3 runs 13 residues.

The chain combines TRBV28 with TRBJ1-4; the D gene is possibly TRBD1 (5 bases). The V and J ends lost 3 bases and 10 bases respectively, with 21 bases between them. Germline V gives CDR1 MDHEN, CDR2 SYDVKM. The CDR3 length is 16 residues. The CDR3 spells CASSFPGLVDTGKLFF. CDR3 sequence (DNA): TGTGCCAGCAGTTTCCCCGGTCTCGTGGACACCGGAAAACTGTTTTTT.

The chain links TRBV28 to TRBJ1-4, with no clear D. V was pared by 5 bases and J by 5 bases, with 0 bases between. Germline CDR1 is MDHEN and CDR2 is SYDVKM. CDR3 size: 10 residues. This chain's CDR3 is CASSNEKLFF. The CDR3 coding sequence is TGTGCCAGCAGTAATGAAAAACTGTTTTTT.

The gene calls are TRBV29-1 and TRBJ2-7; D is ambiguous. Germline V gives CDR1 SQVTM, CDR2 ANQGSEA. V lost 7 bases, J lost 1 base, and 11 bases lay in between. This CDR3 is built from 12 residues. CDR3 region: CSAADGSYEQYF. The CDR3 DNA reads as TGCAGCGCCGCGGACGGATCCTACGAGCAGTACTTC.

The genes are TRBV27 and TRBJ1-2; unclear D gene. The CDR3 contains 13 residues. Germline loops: CDR1 MNHEY, CDR2 SMNVEV (reference sequence). V lost 1 base and J lost 0, with 3 bases in between. CDR3 residues: CASSLWANYGYTF. CDR3 nucleotide sequence: TGTGCCAGCAGTTTATGGGCTAACTATGGCTACACCTTC.

V and J are TRBV5-1 and TRBJ1-2; D not resolved. The V and J ends lost 1 base and 6 bases respectively, with 10 bases between them. Germline loops: CDR1 SGHRS, CDR2 YFSETQ. This CDR3 spans 13 amino acids. CDR3 residues: CASSLRAGDGYTF. The DNA of the CDR3 is TGCGCCAGCAGCTTGAGGGCAGGCGATGGCTACACCTTC.

The chain joins TRBV18 to TRBJ2-1; 9 nucleotides align to TRBD2. Germline CDR1 reads KGHSH; CDR2 reads LQKENI. The V gene end was trimmed by 4 bases and the J gene end by 4 bases; junction bases not matched to a gene: 5. The CDR3 length is 15 residues. The DNA of the CDR3 is TGTGCCAGCTCACAGGCTAGCGGGACGTACAATGAGCAGTTCTTC. This encodes CASSQASGTYNEQFF.

The chain recombines TRBV30 with TRBJ2-6; D unresolved. The CDR3 runs 14 residues. V lost 5 bases to trimming and J lost 0 bases, with 8 bases between them. CDR1 is GTSNPN and CDR2 is SVGIG in the germline V gene (reference sequence). The CDR3 DNA follows: TGTGCCTGGTCCTATAGCTCTGGGGCCAACGTCCTGACTTTC. Its protein is CAWSYSSGANVLTF.

The CDR3 here is CASSLTGGDGYTF. CDR3 DNA sequence: TGTGCCAGCTCACTGACAGGGGGCGATGGCTACACCTTC. The chain uses TRBV18 and TRBJ1-2; TRBD1 aligns across 10 bases. Germline V lookup: CDR1 KGHSH, CDR2 LQKENI. V lost 4 bases to trimming and J lost 6 bases; unmatched junction nucleotides: 2. The CDR3 sequence is 13 residues long.

The chain recombines TRBV7-3 with TRBJ2-3; 9 bases match TRBD1. Per germline, CDR1 SGHTA and CDR2 FQGTGA. V shed 4 bases, J shed 6 bases, and the junction held 5 bases outside the gene matches. The CDR3 runs to 14 residues. The CDR3 coding sequence is TGTGCCAGCAGCTCCCAGGACAGGGGCGATACGCAGTATTTT. Its translation: CASSSQDRGDTQYF.

This clone came up once. V is TRBV27 and J is TRBJ2-7; weak D call: TRBD2 (5 bases). Germline V gene lookup returns CDR1 MNHEY and CDR2 SMNVEV (reference sequence). Deletions cut 3 bases from V and 6 bases from J, with 21 bases between. The CDR3 extends over 16 amino acids. This CDR3 is CASSLSSRGDLREQYF. CDR3 DNA: TGTGCCAGCAGTTTGTCGAGTCGGGGTGATCTCCGCGAGCAGTACTTC.

As for this clone: This sample includes further DNA sequences coding for the same CDR3. The V call is TRBV3-1 (or the pseudogene TRBV3-2), the J call TRBJ2-7; no definite D call. Germline V gene sequence: CDR1 LGHDT, CDR2 YNNKEL (reference sequence). V was shortened by 1 base and J by 3 bases, with 4 bases between the two germline ends. The CDR3 sequence is 12 residues long. DNA for the CDR3: TGTGCCAGCAGCCAAGCTGGCTACGAGCAGTACTTC. Amino acid sequence: CASSQAGYEQYF.